This paragraph covers one TCR beta chain sequence. Its antigen remains undetermined. Base quality data are lacking; no much larger clone is found one base away. The Qiagen DNeasy kit was used to extract genomic DNA both from unsorted PBMCs and from the negatively selected CD4+ and CD8+ fractions. Amplification of TCR beta CDR3 regions was done by immunoSEQ multiplex PCR with primers that anneal to V and J segments. Amplification bias was minimized using a synthetic immune receptor repertoire, and residual bias was removed computationally after sequencing. The published analysis was carried out like this. Repertoire diversity was quantified as the Shannon entropy index using custom Python scripts. Unsorted, CD4+ and CD8+ repertoires were examined separately, except in combined analyses, for which CD4+ and CD8+ sequences were merged in silico. A clone was considered expanded if an increase in frequency of at least 2-fold after treatment relative to C1D1 was found, and a pseudocount of 0.5 was applied to clones undetected at baseline. Clones with 0 or 1 copy at C1D1 were classified as singleton clones, and clones with 2 or more copies were classified as non-singleton clones. Clones expanded in unsorted samples were annotated as CD4+, CD8+ or unknown by matching protein sequences in sorted samples from the same patient. Wilcoxon tests were applied to paired samples to test diversity changes from C1D1 to C4D1. TCRdb holds this immuneACCESS table with in-frame rearrangements only. Some clones are missing; in checked studies, unresolved V genes explain under half, and the rest has no known cause. V and J calls and clone size follow that table, whereas D and trimming were derived from the DNA. The sample data list 20,000 to 25,000 clones, and over 65% of these were observed just once. The biggest ten clones account for roughly a quarter of the sample.

This sample is part of a study of PD-1 blockade in classical Hodgkin lymphoma (dated by TCRdb to about 2020). Regarding the research as a whole: Nivolumab dosing was 3 mg/kg intravenously every 2 weeks, continuing until either disease progression or unacceptable toxicity. The study used CyTOF and TCR beta sequencing to define a peripheral blood immune signature of response to PD-1 blockade in classical Hodgkin lymphoma. Study-level results and caveats: A significant rise by C4D1 was seen in CD4+ but not CD8+ TCR diversity (p=0.0027 vs p=0.16), with the rise being most apparent in complete responders (p=0.02). Baseline TCR diversity was reported as lower in newly diagnosed patients than in healthy donors, and lower still in relapsed/refractory patients. Trial patients achieving complete response had baseline diversity similar to newly diagnosed patients, whereas partial responders and progressors had significantly lower diversity. The study was restricted to a single clinical trial cohort, and the causes of repertoire differences, possibly disease activity or prior therapy, were left undefined. Patients starting nivolumab less than 1 year after ASCT had lower diversity and were excluded from later analyses to avoid confounding by immune reconstitution.

Compared with germline, V lacks 4 bases and J lacks 6 bases; bases without a gene match: 6. Its CDR3 holds 16 amino acids, cysteine through phenylalanine. Only the CDR3 DNA is retained, 48 bases long and in frame from the first base. The germline V gene sets CDR1 to MNHEY and CDR2 to SVGAGI. The sample's time point label is to be understood as: cycle 2 day 1 (C2D1) of nivolumab. All trial patients had relapsed after autologous stem cell transplantation, with cohorts A, B and C differing in prior brentuximab vedotin exposure. The trial cohort comprised fewer than 65 patients with relapsed/refractory classical Hodgkin lymphoma whose best overall responses were complete response, partial response or progressive disease. Trial patients were treated with single-agent nivolumab in the multi-cohort phase II CheckMate 205 trial. An independent review committee assessed best overall response using the 2007 International Working Group response criteria. PBMCs from the trial were collected at three points: immediately before nivolumab initiation (C1D1), and during therapy at cycle 2 day 1 and cycle 4 day 1. After peripheral blood was drawn into 8 mL Vacutainer Cell Preparation Tubes, PBMCs were isolated by centrifugation and then cryopreserved.

The sample here was peripheral blood mononuclear cells (PBMCs), taken before the second cycle of nivolumab. The TCR originated in a human donor with classical Hodgkin lymphoma. In this chain, TRBV6-5 is recombined with TRBJ2-1, with 13 middle bases fitting TRBD2. The DNA sequence is TGTGCCAGCAGTTCGGCCGGGACTAGCGGGATCAATGAGCAGTTCTTC. Translated, it reads CASSSAGTSGINEQFF.